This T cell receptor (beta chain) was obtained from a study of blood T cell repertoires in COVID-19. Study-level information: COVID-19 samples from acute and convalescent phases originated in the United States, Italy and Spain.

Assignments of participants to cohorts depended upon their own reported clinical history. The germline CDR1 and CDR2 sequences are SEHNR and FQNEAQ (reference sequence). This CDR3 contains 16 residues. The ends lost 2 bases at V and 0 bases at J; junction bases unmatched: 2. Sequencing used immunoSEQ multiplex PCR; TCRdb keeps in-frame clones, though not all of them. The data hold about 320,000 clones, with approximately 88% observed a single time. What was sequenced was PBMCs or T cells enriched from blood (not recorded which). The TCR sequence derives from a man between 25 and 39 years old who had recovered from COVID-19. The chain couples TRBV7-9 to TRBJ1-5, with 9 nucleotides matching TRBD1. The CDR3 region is CASSLRDRASNQPQHF. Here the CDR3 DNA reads TGTGCCAGCAGCTTAAGGGACAGGGCTAGCAATCAGCCCCAGCATTTT.